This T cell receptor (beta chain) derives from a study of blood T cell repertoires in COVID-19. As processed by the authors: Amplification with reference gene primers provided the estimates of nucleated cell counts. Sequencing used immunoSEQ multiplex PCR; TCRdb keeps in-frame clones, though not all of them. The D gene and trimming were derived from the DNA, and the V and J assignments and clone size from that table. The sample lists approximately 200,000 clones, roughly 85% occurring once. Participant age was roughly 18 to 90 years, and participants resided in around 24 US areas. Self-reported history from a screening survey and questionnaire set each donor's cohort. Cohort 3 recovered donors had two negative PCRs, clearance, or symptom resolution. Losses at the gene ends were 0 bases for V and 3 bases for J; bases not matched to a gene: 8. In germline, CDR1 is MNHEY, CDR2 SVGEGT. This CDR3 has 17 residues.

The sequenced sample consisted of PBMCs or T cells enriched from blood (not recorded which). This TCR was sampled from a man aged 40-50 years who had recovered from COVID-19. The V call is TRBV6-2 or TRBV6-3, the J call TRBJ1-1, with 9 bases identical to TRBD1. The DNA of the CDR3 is TGTGCCAGCAGTTACTCTGGGACAGGGAGGCTTGACACTGAAGCTTTCTTT. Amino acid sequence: CASSYSGTGRLDTEAFF.